Sequencing of this T cell receptor (beta chain) was carried out in a study of blood T cell repertoires in COVID-19. Study as a whole: There were acute and convalescent COVID-19 samples, and they came from the United States, Italy and Spain. PBMCs, B-cell-depleted T cells, or T cells were the source of the cDNA or gDNA that made up the material.

Sequencing used immunoSEQ multiplex PCR; TCRdb keeps in-frame clones, though not all of them. The table lists approximately 290,000 clones, almost 90% of them singletons. The V end was cut by 0 bases, the J end by 2 bases, with 9 bases between. CDR3 length: 15 amino acids. The V gene's germline CDR1 is LNHDA and CDR2 SQIVND (reference sequence). Participant ages covered about 18 to 89 years across about 22 US areas. What was sequenced was PBMCs or T cells enriched from blood (not recorded which). V is TRBV19 and J is TRBJ2-3; the D is unclear. The receptor comes from a woman between 18 and 29 years old with acute COVID-19. CDR3 nucleotide sequence: TGTGCCAGTAGTATAGAAAACAGATACACAGATACGCAGTATTTT. This sequence encodes CASSIENRYTDTQYF.